What follows is one TCR beta chain and its context. The antigen is unknown. The data were obtained in a study of shared clonotypes between healthy human individuals. Study background: CD8 memory received one plate per donor, CD8 naive two, CD4 memory three and CD4 naive three.

The table came from immunoSEQ multiplex PCR; TCRdb's copy has only in-frame clones and leaves some out. The table has roughly 2.2 million clones, approximately 93% seen once. Nashville, Tennessee was home to all donors, each a Caucasian adult. Study-level findings and limits: Naive CD4 clonotype sharing across several donors was 4% to 5.5%.

The CDR3 sequence is 12 residues long. Per germline, CDR1 SNHLY and CDR2 FYNNEI. V lost 7 bases, J lost 2 bases, and 8 bases lay in between. This clonotype originated in a man aged 18 to 35 in good health. Some clones in this sample may be carry-over from other donors' samples. The V call is TRBV2, the J call TRBJ1-2, with a weak D call TRBD1 (5 bases). Material for sequencing was naive CD4+ T cells from PBMCs. The subset here: CD45RA+ positively selected. The CDR3 loop reads CASMGQNYGYTF. DNA of the CDR3: TGTGCCAGCATGGGGCAGAACTATGGCTACACCTTC. Based on the CDR3 plus reference TRBV2 and TRBJ1-2, the full variable domain is EPEVTQTPSHQVTQMGQEVILRCVPISNHLYFYWYRQILGQKVEFLVSFYNNEISEKSEIFDDQFSVERPDGSNFTLKIRSTKLEDSAMYFCASMGQNYGYTFGSGTRLTVV.